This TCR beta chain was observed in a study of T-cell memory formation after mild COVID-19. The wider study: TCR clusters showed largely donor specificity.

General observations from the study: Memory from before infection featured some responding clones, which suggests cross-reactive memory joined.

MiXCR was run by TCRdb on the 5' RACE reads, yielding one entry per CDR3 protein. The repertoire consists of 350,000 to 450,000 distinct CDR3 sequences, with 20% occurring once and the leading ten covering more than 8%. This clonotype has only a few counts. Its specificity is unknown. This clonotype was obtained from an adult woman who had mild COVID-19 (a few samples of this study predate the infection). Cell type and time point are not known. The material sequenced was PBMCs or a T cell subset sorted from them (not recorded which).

The CDR3 here is CASSLPIETEAFF. The CDR3 coding sequence is TGTGCCAGCAGCCTCCCGATCGAGACTGAAGCTTTCTTT. This chain joins TRBV7-2 and TRBJ1-1; D unclear. Trimming pared 5 bases from V and 5 bases from J, leaving 12 bases between. This CDR3 is built from 13 residues. Germline CDR1 SGHTA, CDR2 FQGNSA. The complete variable domain, with remaining parts taken from reference TRBV7-2 and TRBJ1-1, reads GAGVSQSPSNKVTEKGKDVELRCDPISGHTALYWYRQSLGQGLEFLIYFQGNSAPDKSGLPSDRFSAERTGGSVSTLTIQRTQQEDSAVYLCASSLPIETEAFFGQGTRLTVV.